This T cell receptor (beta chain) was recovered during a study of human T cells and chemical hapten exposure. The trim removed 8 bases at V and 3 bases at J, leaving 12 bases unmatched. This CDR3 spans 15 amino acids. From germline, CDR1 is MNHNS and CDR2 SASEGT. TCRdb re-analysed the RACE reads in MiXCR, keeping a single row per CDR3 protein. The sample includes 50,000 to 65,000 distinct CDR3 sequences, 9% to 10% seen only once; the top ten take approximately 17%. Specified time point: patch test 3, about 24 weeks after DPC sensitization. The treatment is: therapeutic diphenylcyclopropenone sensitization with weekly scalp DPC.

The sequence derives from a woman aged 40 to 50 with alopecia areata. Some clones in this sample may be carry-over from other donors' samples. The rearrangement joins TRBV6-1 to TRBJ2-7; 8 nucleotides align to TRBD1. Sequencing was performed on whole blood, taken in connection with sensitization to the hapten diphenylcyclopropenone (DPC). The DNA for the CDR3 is TGTGCCAGCCGCAGGCCAGGGGGCACCAGCTACGAGCAGTACTTC. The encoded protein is CASRRPGGTSYEQYF.